Listed here is a single T cell receptor (beta chain). Its antigen is not identified. The sample belongs to a study of a mutant IDH1 vaccine in newly diagnosed glioma. Study details: Eight vaccine doses were administered to patients at weeks 1, 3, 5, 7, 11, 15, 19 and 23.

Study observations and caveats: Pseudoprogression seemingly bore no relation to changes in top peripheral T cell clonotypes.

The time point is: week 23, last vaccination. Doses comprised 300 ug of mutant IDH1 20-mer peptide each, plus topical imiquimod. Germline V gene data show CDR1 as SGHRS and CDR2 as YFSETQ. The ends were cut back, 1 base at V and 7 bases at J, with 20 bases in the middle. The CDR3 contains 16 residues. TCRdb's copy holds only in-frame clones and misses some; the assay was immunoSEQ multiplex PCR. This sample has 58,000 or so clones; more than 75% occur once, and the top ten carry about 1.5%. Sequences were derived from PBMCs, sampled from a glioma patient whose treatment included an IDH1 peptide vaccine. The source of this sequence is a man aged 35 to 55 with glioma. The V and J genes are TRBV5-1 and TRBJ1-1, with D possibly matching TRBD1 (6 bases). The CDR3 DNA sequence: TGCGCCAGCAGCTTGTCCCAGGGGACGGTACAAGGTGAAGCTTTCTTT. Its protein is CASSLSQGTVQGEAFF.